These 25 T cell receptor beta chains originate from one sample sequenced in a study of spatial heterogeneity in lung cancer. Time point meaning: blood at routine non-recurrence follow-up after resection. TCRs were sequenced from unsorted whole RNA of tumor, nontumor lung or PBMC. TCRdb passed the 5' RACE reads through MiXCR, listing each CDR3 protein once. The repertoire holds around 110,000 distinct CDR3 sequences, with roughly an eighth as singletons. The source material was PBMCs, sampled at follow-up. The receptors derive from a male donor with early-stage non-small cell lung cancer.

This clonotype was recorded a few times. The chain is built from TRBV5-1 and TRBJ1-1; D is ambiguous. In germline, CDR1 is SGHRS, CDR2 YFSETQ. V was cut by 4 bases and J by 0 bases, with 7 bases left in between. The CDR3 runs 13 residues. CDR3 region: CASSDRMNTEAFF. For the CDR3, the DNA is TGCGCCAGCAGCGACCGCATGAACACTGAAGCTTTCTTT.

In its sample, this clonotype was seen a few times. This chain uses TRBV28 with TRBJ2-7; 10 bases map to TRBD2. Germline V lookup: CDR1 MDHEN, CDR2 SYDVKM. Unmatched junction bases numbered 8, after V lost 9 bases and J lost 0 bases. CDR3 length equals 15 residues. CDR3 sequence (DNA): TGTGCCAGTCTTCTAGCGGGGGCGACCTCCTACGAGCAGTACTTC. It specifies CASLLAGATSYEQYF.

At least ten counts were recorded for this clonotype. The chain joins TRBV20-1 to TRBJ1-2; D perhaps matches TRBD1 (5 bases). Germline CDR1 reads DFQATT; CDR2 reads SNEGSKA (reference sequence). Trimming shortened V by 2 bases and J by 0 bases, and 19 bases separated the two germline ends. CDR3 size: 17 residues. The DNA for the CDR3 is TGCAGTGCTAGAAGGGGACGCAAACCCGGGACTAACTATGGCTACACCTTC. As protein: CSARRGRKPGTNYGYTF.

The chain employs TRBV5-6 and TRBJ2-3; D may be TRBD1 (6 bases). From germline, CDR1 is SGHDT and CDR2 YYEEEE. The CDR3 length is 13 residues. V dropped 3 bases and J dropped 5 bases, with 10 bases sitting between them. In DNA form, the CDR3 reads TGTGCCAGCAGCTCGATACAGGGAGATACGCAGTATTTT. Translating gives CASSSIQGDTQYF.

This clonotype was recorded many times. CDR3 amino acids: CSFLGTSGGADEQFF. The CDR3 nucleotides read TGCAGCTTCCTAGGAACTAGCGGGGGGGCTGATGAGCAGTTCTTC. V is TRBV20-1 and J is TRBJ2-1, with TRBD2 identical over 13 bases. Looked up from germline, CDR1 is DFQATT and CDR2 is SNEGSKA (reference sequence). There are 15 residues in the CDR3.

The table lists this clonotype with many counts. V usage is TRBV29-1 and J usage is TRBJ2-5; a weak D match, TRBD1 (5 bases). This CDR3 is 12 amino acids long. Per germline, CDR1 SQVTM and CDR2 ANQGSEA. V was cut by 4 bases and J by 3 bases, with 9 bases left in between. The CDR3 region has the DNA TGCAGCGTTGGACAGCGAGAAGAGACCCAGTACTTC. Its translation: CSVGQREETQYF.

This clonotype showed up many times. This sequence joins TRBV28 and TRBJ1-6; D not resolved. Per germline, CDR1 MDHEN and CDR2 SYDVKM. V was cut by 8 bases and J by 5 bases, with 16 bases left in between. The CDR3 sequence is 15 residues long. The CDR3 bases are TGTGCCAGCGACCATGACATGCAGGATAATTCACCCCTCCACTTT. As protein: CASDHDMQDNSPLHF. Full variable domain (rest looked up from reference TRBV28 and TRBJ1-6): DVKVTQSSRYLVKRTGEKVFLECVQDMDHENMFWYRQDPGLGLRLIYFSYDVKMKEKGDIPEGYSVSREKKERFSLILESASTNQTSMYLCASDHDMQDNSPLHFGNGTRLTVT.

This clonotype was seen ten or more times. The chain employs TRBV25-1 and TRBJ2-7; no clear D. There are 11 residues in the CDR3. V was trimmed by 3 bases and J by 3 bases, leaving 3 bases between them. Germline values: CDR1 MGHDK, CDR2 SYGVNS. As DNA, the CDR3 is TGTGCCAGCAGTGAGATCTACGAGCAGTACTTC. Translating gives CASSEIYEQYF.

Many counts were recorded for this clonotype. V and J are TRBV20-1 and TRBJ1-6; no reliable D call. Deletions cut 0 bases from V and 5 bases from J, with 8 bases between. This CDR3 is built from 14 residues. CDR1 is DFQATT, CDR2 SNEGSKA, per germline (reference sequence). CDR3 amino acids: CSARESGDNSPLHF. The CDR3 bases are TGCAGTGCTAGAGAGTCAGGTGATAATTCACCCCTCCACTTT.

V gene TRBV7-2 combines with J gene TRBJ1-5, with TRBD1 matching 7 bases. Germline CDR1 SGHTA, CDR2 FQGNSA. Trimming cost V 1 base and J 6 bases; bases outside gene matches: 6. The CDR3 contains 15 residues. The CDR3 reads CASSLGRQGSQPQHF. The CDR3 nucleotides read TGTGCCAGCAGCTTAGGGAGACAGGGCAGTCAGCCCCAGCATTTT. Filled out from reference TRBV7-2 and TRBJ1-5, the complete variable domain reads GAGVSQSPSNKVTEKGKDVELRCDPISGHTALYWYRQSLGQGLEFLIYFQGNSAPDKSGLPSDRFSAERTGGSVSTLTIQRTQQEDSAVYLCASSLGRQGSQPQHFGDGTRLSIL.

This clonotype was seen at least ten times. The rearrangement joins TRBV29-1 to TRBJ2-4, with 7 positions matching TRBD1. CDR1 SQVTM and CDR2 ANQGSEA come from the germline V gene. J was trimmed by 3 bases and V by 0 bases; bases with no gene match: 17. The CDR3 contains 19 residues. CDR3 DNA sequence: TGCAGCGTTGAAGAGAGACAGGGTATAATTCCCGCGAACAAAAACATTCAGTACTTC. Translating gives CSVEERQGIIPANKNIQYF.

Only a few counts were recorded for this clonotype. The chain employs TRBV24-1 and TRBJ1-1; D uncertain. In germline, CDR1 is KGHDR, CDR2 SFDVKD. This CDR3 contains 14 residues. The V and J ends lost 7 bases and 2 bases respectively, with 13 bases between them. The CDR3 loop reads CATSMTDINTEAFF. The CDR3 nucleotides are TGTGCCACCAGCATGACCGATATTAACACTGAAGCTTTCTTT.

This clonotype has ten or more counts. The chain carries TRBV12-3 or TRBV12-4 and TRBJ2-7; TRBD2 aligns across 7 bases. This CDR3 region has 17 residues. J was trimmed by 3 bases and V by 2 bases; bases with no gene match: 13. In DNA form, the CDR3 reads TGTGCCAGCAGTTTATCGAGCGGGGCTAGCGGTGTCTACGAGCAGTACTTC. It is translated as CASSLSSGASGVYEQYF.

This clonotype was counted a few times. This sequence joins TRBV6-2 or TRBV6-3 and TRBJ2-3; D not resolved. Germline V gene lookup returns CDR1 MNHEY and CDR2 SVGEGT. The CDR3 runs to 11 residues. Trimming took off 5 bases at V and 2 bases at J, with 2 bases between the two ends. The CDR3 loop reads CASSHTDTQYF. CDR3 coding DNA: TGTGCCAGCAGTCACACAGATACGCAGTATTTT.

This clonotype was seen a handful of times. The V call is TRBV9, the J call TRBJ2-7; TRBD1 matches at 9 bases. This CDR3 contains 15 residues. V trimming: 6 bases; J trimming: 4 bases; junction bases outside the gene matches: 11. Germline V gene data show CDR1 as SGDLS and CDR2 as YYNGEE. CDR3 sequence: CASIPLRDRVYEQYF. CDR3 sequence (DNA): TGTGCCAGCATCCCTCTCCGGGACAGGGTATACGAGCAGTACTTC.

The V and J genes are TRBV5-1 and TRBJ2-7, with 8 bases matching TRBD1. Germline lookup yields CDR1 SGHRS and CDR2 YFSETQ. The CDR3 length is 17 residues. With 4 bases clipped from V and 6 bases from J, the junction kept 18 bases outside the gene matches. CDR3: CASSLSRDRYQGSEQYF. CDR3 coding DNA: TGCGCCAGCAGCCTGTCCCGGGACAGGTACCAGGGCTCCGAGCAGTACTTC.

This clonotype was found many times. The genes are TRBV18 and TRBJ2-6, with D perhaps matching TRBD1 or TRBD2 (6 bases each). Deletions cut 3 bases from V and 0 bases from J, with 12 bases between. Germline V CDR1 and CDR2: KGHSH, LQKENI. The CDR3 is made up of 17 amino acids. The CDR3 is CASSPDRGASGANVLTF. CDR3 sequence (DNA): TGTGCCAGCTCACCCGATAGGGGGGCCTCTGGGGCCAACGTCCTGACTTTC.

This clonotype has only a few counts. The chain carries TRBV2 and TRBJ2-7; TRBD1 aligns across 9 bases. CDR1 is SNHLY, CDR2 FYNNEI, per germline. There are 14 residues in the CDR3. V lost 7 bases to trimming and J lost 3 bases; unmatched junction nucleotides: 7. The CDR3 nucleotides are TGTGCCAGCACATCCGGGACAGGGAACTACGAGCAGTACTTC. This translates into CASTSGTGNYEQYF.

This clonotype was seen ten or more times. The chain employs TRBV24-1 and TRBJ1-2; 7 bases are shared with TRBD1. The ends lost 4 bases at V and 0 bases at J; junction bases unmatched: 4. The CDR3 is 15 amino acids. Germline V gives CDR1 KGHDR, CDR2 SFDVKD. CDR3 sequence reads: CATSETGVSNYGYTF. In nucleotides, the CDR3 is TGTGCCACCAGTGAAACAGGGGTTTCTAACTATGGCTACACCTTC.

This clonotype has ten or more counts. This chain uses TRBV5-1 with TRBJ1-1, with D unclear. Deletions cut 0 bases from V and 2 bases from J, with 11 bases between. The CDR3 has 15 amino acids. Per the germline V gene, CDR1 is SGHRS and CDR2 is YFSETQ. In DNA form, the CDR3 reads TGCGCCAGCAGCTTGGTCGGCGGGGTCAACACTGAAGCTTTCTTT. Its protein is CASSLVGGVNTEAFF.

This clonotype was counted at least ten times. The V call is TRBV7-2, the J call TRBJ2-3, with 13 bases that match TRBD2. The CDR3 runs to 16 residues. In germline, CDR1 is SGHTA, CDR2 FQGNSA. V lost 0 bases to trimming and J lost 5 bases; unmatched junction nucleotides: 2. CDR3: CASSLAGTSGVDTQYF. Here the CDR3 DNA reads TGTGCCAGCAGCTTAGCCGGGACTAGCGGGGTAGATACGCAGTATTTT.

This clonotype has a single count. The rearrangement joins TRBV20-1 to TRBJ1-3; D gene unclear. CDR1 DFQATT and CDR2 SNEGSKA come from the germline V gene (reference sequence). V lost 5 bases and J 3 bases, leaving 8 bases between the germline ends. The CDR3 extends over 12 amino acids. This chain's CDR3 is CSAGPRGNTIYF. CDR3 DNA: TGCAGTGCTGGTCCCCGTGGAAACACCATATATTTT.

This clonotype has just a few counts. DNA for the CDR3: TGTGCCACCAGTGATGACCGTAGCAATCAGCCCCAGCATTTT. Its protein is CATSDDRSNQPQHF. V is TRBV24-1 and J is TRBJ1-5; D uncertain. Trimming took 3 bases from V and 0 from J, leaving 5 bases between them. Germline CDR1 and CDR2: KGHDR and SFDVKD. This CDR3 has 14 residues.

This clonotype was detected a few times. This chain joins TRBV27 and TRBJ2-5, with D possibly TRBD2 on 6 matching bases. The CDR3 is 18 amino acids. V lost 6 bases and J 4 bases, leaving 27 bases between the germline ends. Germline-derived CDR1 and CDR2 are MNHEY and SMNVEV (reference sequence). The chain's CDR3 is CASSPGLTSFAVGETQYF. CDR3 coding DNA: TGTGCCAGCAGCCCCGGCCTGACTAGTTTTGCAGTCGGAGAGACCCAGTACTTC.

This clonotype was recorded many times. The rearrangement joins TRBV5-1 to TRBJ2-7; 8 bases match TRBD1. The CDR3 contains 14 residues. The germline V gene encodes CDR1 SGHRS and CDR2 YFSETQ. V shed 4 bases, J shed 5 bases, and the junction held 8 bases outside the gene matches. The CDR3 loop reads CASSLDRASNEQYF. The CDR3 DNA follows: TGCGCCAGCAGCCTGGACAGGGCGTCTAACGAGCAGTACTTC. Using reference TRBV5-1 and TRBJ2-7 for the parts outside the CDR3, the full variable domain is KAGVTQTPRYLIKTRGQQVTLSCSPISGHRSVSWYQQTPGQGLQFLFEYFSETQRNKGNFPGRFSGRQFSNSRSEMNVSTLELGDSALYLCASSLDRASNEQYFGPGTRLTVT.